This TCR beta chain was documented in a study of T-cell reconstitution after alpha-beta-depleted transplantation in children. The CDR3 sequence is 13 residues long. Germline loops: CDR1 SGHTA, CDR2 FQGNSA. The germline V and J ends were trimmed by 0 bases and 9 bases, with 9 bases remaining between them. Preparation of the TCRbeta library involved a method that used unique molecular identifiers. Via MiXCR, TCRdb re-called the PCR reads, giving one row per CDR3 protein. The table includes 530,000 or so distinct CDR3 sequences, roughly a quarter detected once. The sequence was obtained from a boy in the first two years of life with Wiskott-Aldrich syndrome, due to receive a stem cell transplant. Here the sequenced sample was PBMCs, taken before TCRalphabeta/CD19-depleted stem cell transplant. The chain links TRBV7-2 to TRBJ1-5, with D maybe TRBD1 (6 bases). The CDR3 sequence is CASSLAARGPQHF. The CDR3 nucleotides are TGTGCCAGCAGCTTAGCTGCCAGGGGGCCCCAGCATTTT.